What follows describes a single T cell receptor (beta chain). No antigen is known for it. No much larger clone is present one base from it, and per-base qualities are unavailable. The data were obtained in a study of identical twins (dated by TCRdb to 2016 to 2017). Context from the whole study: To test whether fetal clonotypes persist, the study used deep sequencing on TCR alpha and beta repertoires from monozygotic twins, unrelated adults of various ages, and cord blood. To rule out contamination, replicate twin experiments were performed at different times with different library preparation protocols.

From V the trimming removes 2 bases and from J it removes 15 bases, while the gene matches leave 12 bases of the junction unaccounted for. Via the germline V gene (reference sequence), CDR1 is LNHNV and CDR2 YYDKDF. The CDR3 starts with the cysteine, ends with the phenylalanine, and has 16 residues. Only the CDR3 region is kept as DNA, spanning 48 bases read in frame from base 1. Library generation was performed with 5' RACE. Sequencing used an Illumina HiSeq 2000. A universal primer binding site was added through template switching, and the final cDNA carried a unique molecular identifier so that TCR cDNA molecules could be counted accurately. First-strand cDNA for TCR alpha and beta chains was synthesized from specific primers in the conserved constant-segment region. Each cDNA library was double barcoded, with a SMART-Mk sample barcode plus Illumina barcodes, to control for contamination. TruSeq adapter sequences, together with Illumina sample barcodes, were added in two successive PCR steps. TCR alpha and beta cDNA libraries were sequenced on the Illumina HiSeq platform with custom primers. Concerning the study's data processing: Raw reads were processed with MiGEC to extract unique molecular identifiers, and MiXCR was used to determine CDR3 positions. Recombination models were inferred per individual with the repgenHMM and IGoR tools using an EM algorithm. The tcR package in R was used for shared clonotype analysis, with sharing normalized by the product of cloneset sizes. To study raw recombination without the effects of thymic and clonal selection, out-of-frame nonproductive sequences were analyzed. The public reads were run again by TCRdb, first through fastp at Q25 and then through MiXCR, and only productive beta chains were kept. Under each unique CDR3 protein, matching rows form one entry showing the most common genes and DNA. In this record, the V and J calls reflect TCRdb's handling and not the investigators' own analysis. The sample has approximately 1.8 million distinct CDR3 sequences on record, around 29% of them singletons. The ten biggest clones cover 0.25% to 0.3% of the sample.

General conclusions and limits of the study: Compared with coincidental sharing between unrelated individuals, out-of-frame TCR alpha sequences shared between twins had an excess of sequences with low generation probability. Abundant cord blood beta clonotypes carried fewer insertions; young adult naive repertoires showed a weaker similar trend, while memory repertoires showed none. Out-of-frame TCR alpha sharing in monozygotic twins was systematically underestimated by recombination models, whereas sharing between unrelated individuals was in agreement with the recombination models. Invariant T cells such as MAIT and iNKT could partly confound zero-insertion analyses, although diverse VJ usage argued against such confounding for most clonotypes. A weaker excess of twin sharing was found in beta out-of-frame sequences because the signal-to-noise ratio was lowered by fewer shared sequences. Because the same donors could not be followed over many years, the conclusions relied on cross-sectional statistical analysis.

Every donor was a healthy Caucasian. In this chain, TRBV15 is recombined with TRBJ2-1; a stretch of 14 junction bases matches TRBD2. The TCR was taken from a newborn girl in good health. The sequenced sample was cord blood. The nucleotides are TGTGCCACCAGCAGACCCGAGTGGGGACTAGCGGGAGATTTGTTCTTC. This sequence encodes CATSRPEWGLAGDLFF.